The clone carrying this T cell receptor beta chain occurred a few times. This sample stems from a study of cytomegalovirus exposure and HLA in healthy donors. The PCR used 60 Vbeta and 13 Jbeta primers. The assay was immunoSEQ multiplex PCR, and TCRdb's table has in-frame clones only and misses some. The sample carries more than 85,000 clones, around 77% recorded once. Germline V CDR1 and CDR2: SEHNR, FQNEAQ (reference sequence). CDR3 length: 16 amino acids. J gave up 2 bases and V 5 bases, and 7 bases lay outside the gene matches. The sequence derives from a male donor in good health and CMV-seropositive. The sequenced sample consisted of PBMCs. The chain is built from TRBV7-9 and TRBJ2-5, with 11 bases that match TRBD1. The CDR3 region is CASSIGDRGIQETQYF. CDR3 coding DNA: TGTGCCAGCAGCATAGGGGACAGGGGGATTCAAGAGACCCAGTACTTC.